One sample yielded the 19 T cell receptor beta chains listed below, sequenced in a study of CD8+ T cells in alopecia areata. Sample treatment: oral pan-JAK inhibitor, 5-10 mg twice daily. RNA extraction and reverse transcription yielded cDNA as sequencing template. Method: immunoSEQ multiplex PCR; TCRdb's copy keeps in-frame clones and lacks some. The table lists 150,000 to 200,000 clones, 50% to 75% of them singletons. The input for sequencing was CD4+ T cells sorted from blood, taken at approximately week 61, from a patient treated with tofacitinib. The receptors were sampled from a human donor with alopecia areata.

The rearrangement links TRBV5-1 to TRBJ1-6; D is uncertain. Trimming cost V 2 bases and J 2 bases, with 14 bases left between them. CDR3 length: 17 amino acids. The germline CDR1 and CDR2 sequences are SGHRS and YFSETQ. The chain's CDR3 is CASSFGPGVAYNSPLHF. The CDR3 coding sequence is TGCGCCAGCAGCTTCGGTCCGGGAGTTGCCTATAATTCACCCCTCCACTTT.

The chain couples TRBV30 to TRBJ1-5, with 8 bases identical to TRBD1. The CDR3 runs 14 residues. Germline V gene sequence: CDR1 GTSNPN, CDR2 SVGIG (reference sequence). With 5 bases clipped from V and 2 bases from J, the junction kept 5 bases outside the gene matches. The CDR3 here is CAWSGGNRNQPQHF. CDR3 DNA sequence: TGTGCCTGGTCAGGGGGCAATCGCAATCAGCCCCAGCATTTT. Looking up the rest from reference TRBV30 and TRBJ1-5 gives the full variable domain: SQTIHQWPATLVQPVGSPLSLECTVEGTSNPNLYWYRQAAGRGLQLLFYSVGIGQISSEVPQNLSASRPQDRQFILSSKKLLLSDSGFYLCAWSGGNRNQPQHFGDGTRLSIL.

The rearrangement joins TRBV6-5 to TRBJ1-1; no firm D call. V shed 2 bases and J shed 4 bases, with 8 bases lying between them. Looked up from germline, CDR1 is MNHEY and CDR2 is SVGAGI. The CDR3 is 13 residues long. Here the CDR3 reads CASSYGLSTEAFF. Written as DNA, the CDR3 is TGTGCCAGCAGTTACGGGCTTAGCACTGAAGCTTTCTTT.

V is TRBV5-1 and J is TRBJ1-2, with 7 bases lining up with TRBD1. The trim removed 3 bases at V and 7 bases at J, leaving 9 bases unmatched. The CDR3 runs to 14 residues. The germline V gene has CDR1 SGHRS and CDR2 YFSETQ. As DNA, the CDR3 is TGCGCCAGCAGCTCAGACAGGGAGTGGAGTGGCTACACCTTC. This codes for CASSSDREWSGYTF.

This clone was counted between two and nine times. CDR3 in amino acids: CASSFDPAGSHETQYF. CDR3 sequence (DNA): TGTGCCAGCAGCTTCGACCCTGCGGGATCCCACGAGACCCAGTACTTC. The chain combines TRBV7-2 with TRBJ2-5; possibly TRBD2 for D (6 bases). Trimming stripped 3 bases from V and 5 bases from J, with 19 bases between. The CDR3 length is 16 residues. CDR1 SGHTA and CDR2 FQGNSA come from the germline V gene.

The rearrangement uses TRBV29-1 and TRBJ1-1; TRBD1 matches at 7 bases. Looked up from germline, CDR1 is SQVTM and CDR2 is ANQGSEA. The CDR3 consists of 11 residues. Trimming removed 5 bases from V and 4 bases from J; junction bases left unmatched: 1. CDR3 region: CSVKGATEAFF. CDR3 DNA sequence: TGCAGCGTTAAGGGGGCCACTGAAGCTTTCTTT.

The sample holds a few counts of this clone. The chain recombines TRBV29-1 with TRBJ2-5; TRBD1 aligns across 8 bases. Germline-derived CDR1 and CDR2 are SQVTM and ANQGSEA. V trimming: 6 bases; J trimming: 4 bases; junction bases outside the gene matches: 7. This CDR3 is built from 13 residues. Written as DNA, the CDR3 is TGCAGCGTCCCTAGACAGGGGCTAGAGACCCAGTACTTC. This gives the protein CSVPRQGLETQYF.

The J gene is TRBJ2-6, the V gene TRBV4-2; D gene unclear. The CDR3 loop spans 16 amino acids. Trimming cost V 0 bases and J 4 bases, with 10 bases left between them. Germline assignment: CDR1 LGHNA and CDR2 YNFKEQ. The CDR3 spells CASSQDWARGANVLTF. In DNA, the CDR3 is TGTGCCAGCAGCCAAGATTGGGCGAGAGGGGCCAACGTCCTGACTTTC.

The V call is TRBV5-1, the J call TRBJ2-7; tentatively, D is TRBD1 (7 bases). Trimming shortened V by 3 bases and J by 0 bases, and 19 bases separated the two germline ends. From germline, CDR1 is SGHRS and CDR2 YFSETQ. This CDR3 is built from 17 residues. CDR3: CASSSSLEQGGSYEQYF. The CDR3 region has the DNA TGCGCCAGCAGCTCCTCCCTGGAGCAGGGGGGCTCCTACGAGCAGTACTTC.

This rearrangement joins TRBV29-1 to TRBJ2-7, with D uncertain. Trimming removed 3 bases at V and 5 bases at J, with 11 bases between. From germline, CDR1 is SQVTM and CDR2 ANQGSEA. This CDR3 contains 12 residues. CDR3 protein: CSVEIQLNEQYF. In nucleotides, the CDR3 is TGCAGCGTTGAGATTCAGTTAAACGAGCAGTACTTC.

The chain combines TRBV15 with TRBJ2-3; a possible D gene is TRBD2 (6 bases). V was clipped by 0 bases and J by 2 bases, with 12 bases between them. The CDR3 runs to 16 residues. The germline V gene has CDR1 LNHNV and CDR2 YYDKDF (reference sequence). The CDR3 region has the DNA TGTGCCACCAGCAGAGATGGACCGGGGGACACAGATACGCAGTATTTT. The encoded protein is CATSRDGPGDTDTQYF.

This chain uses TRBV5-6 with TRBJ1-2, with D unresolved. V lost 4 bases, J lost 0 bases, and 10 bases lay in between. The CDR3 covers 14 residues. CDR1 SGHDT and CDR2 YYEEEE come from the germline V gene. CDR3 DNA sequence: TGTGCCAGCAGCCCTCTCCCGACTAACTATGGCTACACCTTC. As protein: CASSPLPTNYGYTF.

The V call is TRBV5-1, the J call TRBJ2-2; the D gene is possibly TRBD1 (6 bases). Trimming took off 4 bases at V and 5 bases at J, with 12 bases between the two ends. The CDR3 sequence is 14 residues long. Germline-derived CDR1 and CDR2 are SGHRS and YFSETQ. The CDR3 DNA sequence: TGCGCCAGCAGCAGCGGACAGCCAACCGGGGAGCTGTTTTTT. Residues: CASSSGQPTGELFF.

CDR3 DNA sequence: TGTGCCAGCAATAACAGGGGGGCCCAGTACTTC. It specifies CASNNRGAQYF. This rearrangement joins TRBV6-5 to TRBJ2-5; 8 nucleotides agree with TRBD1. The CDR3 has 11 residues. CDR1 and CDR2 (germline): MNHEY, SVGAGI. Trimming at V came to 7 bases and at J to 9 bases, leaving 4 bases not matched to a gene.

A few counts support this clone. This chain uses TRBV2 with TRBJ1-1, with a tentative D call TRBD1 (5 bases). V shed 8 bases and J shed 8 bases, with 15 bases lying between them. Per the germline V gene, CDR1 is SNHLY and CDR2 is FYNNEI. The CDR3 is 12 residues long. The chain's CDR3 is CASGHYKGEAFF. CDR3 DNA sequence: TGTGCCAGCGGACATTATAAGGGAGAAGCTTTCTTT.

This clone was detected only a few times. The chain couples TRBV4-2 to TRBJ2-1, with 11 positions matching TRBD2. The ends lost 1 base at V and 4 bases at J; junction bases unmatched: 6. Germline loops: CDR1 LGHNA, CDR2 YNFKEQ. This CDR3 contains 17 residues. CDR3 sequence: CASSQVVSGGDYNEQFF. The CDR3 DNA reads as TGTGCCAGCAGCCAAGTCGTTAGCGGGGGGGATTACAATGAGCAGTTCTTC.

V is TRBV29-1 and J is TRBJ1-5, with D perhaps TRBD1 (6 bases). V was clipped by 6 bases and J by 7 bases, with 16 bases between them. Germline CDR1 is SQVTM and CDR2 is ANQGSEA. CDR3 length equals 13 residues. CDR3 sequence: CSVQSLGGQPQHF. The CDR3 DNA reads TGCAGCGTCCAAAGTCTAGGGGGGCAGCCCCAGCATTTT.

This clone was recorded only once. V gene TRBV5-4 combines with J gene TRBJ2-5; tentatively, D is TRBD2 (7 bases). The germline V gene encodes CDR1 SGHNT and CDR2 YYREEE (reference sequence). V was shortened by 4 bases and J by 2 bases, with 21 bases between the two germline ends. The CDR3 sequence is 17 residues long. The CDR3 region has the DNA TGTGCCAGCAGCAGGGGGTCTAGCGGAGACAAACAAGAGACCCAGTACTTC. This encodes CASSRGSSGDKQETQYF.

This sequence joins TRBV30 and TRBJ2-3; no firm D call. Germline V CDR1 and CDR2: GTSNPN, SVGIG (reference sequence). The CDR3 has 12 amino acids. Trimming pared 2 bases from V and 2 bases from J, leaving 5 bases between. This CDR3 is CAWSRDTDTQYF. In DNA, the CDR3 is TGTGCCTGGAGTAGGGACACAGATACGCAGTATTTT.